Each of the 11 T cell receptor beta chains below was sequenced from the same sample in a study of blood T cell repertoires in COVID-19. Profiling relied on immunoSEQ multiplex PCR, and the TCRdb table lists in-frame clones only, not all of them. Among about 230,000 clones listed, more than 75% were seen once. The material sequenced was peripheral blood. The receptors here all came from a man aged 45-60 years with COVID-19, enrolled during active disease.

The chain recombines TRBV10-1 with TRBJ2-3; 8 bases match TRBD2. CDR1 is WNHNN, CDR2 SYGVQD, per germline (reference sequence). Trimming cost V 0 bases and J 8 bases; bases outside gene matches: 7. The CDR3 spans 15 residues. As DNA, the CDR3 is TGCGCCAGCAGTGAGTCAAGGCGGAGCGGGGGTACGCAGTATTTT. Translation gives CASSESRRSGGTQYF.

The V gene is TRBV27, the J gene TRBJ2-1; tentative D call: TRBD2 (5 bases). The CDR3 loop spans 18 amino acids. Germline values: CDR1 MNHEY, CDR2 SMNVEV (reference sequence). Deletions cut 5 bases from V and 6 bases from J, with 26 bases between. The CDR3 reads CASSIRSLGGGDRNEQFF. The CDR3 coding sequence is TGTGCCAGCAGTATACGGTCCCTAGGAGGCGGAGATCGCAATGAGCAGTTCTTC.

The V gene is TRBV7-2, the J gene TRBJ2-3; D uncertain. The V gene lost 2 bases and the J gene lost 2 bases, with 14 bases spanning the gap. This CDR3 has 16 amino acids. Germline V gives CDR1 SGHTA, CDR2 FQGNSA. The CDR3: CASSLTHSLHTDTQYF. CDR3 coding DNA: TGTGCCAGCAGCTTAACCCATAGCCTACACACAGATACGCAGTATTTT.

This chain links TRBV24-1 with TRBJ1-2; TRBD1 might be the D (6 bases). The CDR3 loop spans 13 amino acids. Germline V gene lookup returns CDR1 KGHDR and CDR2 SFDVKD. Trimming removed 2 bases from V and 5 bases from J, with 8 bases in between. In DNA, the CDR3 is TGTGCCACCAGTGATTCGACAGGATATGGCTACACCTTC. It is translated as CATSDSTGYGYTF.

This chain connects TRBV4-3 to TRBJ1-2; D is unclear. The germline V gene encodes CDR1 LGHNA and CDR2 YSLEER. V was pared by 2 bases and J by 0 bases, with 4 bases between. The CDR3 has 13 amino acids. The CDR3 spells CASSQTANYGYTF. The CDR3 region has the DNA TGCGCCAGCAGCCAAACAGCTAACTATGGCTACACCTTC.

The chain has TRBV4-2 and TRBJ2-7, with D perhaps matching TRBD1 (5 bases). This CDR3 spans 15 amino acids. The germline gives CDR1 LGHNA, CDR2 YNFKEQ. The V and J ends lost 1 base and 3 bases respectively, with 13 bases between them. The CDR3 is CASSQVVQDNYEQYF. For the CDR3, the DNA is TGTGCCAGCAGCCAAGTAGTACAGGATAACTACGAGCAGTACTTC.

V and J are TRBV28 and TRBJ2-1, with 11 bases that match TRBD2. Germline V lookup: CDR1 MDHEN, CDR2 SYDVKM. The length of the CDR3 is 15 residues. J lost 9 bases, V lost 6 bases, and 10 bases had no gene match. The CDR3 region is CASRGLAGGLGEQFF. Written as DNA, the CDR3 is TGTGCCAGCAGGGGCCTAGCGGGGGGCCTGGGTGAGCAGTTCTTC.

The chain links TRBV7-3 to TRBJ2-2; weak D call: TRBD2 (5 bases). V was clipped by 5 bases and J by 1 base, with 17 bases between them. The CDR3 extends over 17 amino acids. From germline, CDR1 is SGHTA and CDR2 FQGTGA. DNA for the CDR3: TGTGCCAGCAGCCCGACCTCCCCAGCGGTGAACACCGGGGAGCTGTTTTTT. The encoded protein is CASSPTSPAVNTGELFF.

The V and J genes are TRBV11-1 and TRBJ2-3; possibly TRBD2 for D (6 bases). This CDR3 region has 13 residues. The germline V gene encodes CDR1 SGHAT and CDR2 FQDESV (reference sequence). V was cut by 6 bases and J by 2 bases, with 9 bases left in between. This chain's CDR3 is CASRGGITDTQYF. In nucleotides, the CDR3 is TGTGCCAGCAGGGGCGGGATCACAGATACGCAGTATTTT.

This sequence joins TRBV7-3 and TRBJ2-7, with D perhaps TRBD2 (6 bases). Trimming removed 5 bases from V and 4 bases from J, with 18 bases in between. The CDR3 extends over 15 amino acids. Per the germline V gene, CDR1 is SGHTA and CDR2 is FQGTGA. The CDR3 protein is CASSPHGSTAYEQYF. The CDR3 DNA follows: TGTGCCAGCAGCCCTCACGGGAGTACGGCGTACGAGCAGTACTTC.

The chain employs TRBV6-5 and TRBJ2-7; a possible D gene is TRBD1 (6 bases). With 11 bases removed from V and 2 bases from J, the gap between germline ends came to 16 bases. The germline V gene encodes CDR1 MNHEY and CDR2 SVGAGI. The CDR3 totals 13 residues. In DNA, the CDR3 is TGTGCCGAAGCTCAGGGGCCCACCTACGAGCAGTACTTC. As protein: CAEAQGPTYEQYF.